One and the same sample provided the 8 T cell receptor beta chains below, sequenced in a study of long-term antiretroviral therapy in people with HIV. Version v3.0 of the immunoSEQ assay was performed at survey level. TCRdb keeps only in-frame clones here, not all; method: immunoSEQ multiplex PCR. In the table there are more than 30,000 clones, 75% to 85% of which are singletons. Sequences were derived from unsorted PBMCs, sampled 1.9 years after starting antiretroviral therapy. The receptor set was obtained from a man between 18 and 35 years old with HIV.

This clone was seen only once. This chain joins TRBV29-1 and TRBJ2-6; D possibly corresponds to TRBD1 (5 bases). The V and J ends lost 1 base and 4 bases respectively, with 11 bases between them. This CDR3 has 15 residues. In germline, CDR1 is SQVTM, CDR2 ANQGSEA. CDR3: CSVEGAGRGANVLTF. In DNA form, the CDR3 reads TGCAGCGTTGAAGGGGCAGGGCGGGGGGCCAACGTCCTGACTTTC.

This chain joins TRBV18 and TRBJ2-2, with D possibly TRBD2 on 6 matching bases. This CDR3 has 17 residues. Germline CDR1 and CDR2: KGHSH and LQKENI. V lost 4 bases to trimming and J lost 0 bases, with 15 bases between them. CDR3 in amino acids: CASSRRGVAANTGELFF. CDR3 in DNA: TGTGCCAGCTCACGCCGTGGGGTAGCGGCGAACACCGGGGAGCTGTTTTTT.

V gene TRBV5-1 combines with J gene TRBJ2-3; 13 positions agree with TRBD2. Germline V gene lookup returns CDR1 SGHRS and CDR2 YFSETQ. Trimming removed 4 bases from V and 0 bases from J; junction bases left unmatched: 5. The CDR3 spans 17 residues. The CDR3 protein is CASSPLGLAGSTDTQYF. The CDR3 nucleotides are TGCGCCAGCAGCCCGTTGGGACTAGCGGGGAGCACAGATACGCAGTATTTT.

The rearrangement links TRBV5-1 to TRBJ1-1; D unclear. The CDR3 extends over 14 amino acids. Per germline, CDR1 SGHRS and CDR2 YFSETQ. The ends were cut back, 3 bases at V and 0 bases at J, with 9 bases in the middle. CDR3 nucleotides: TGCGCCAGCAGCTCGGGCCCTATGAACACTGAAGCTTTCTTT. Its protein is CASSSGPMNTEAFF.

This clone was counted between two and nine times. This chain links TRBV9 with TRBJ1-4, with D maybe TRBD1 (6 bases). The V and J ends lost 4 bases and 5 bases respectively, with 12 bases between them. The CDR3 covers 14 residues. CDR1 is SGDLS, CDR2 YYNGEE, per germline. The DNA of the CDR3 is TGTGCCAGCAGCTCAGGGGTACTGAATGAAAAACTGTTTTTT. Protein: CASSSGVLNEKLFF.

V gene TRBV7-2 combines with J gene TRBJ2-2; no clear D. CDR1 is SGHTA, CDR2 FQGNSA, per germline. The V and J ends lost 6 bases and 2 bases respectively, with 4 bases between them. CDR3 length: 12 residues. The CDR3, as DNA: TGTGCCAGCAGTACAAACACCGGGGAGCTGTTTTTT. Its translation: CASSTNTGELFF.

The chain links TRBV11-2 to TRBJ2-3, with 7 bases lining up with TRBD1. Trimming at V came to 6 bases and at J to 2 bases, leaving 11 bases not matched to a gene. This CDR3 is 16 amino acids long. CDR1 is SGHAT, CDR2 FQNNGV, per germline. This chain's CDR3 is CASSLGGLIATDTQYF. The DNA of the CDR3 is TGTGCCAGCAGTCTAGGGGGCCTAATAGCCACAGATACGCAGTATTTT.

This chain connects TRBV2 to TRBJ1-1; the D is unclear. The CDR3 has 14 amino acids. Trimming removed 3 bases at V and 3 bases at J, with 11 bases between. Per the germline V gene, CDR1 is SNHLY and CDR2 is FYNNEI. The CDR3 DNA follows: TGTGCCAGCAGTGATCGGGGTTGGGACACTGAAGCTTTCTTT. Translation gives CASSDRGWDTEAFF.